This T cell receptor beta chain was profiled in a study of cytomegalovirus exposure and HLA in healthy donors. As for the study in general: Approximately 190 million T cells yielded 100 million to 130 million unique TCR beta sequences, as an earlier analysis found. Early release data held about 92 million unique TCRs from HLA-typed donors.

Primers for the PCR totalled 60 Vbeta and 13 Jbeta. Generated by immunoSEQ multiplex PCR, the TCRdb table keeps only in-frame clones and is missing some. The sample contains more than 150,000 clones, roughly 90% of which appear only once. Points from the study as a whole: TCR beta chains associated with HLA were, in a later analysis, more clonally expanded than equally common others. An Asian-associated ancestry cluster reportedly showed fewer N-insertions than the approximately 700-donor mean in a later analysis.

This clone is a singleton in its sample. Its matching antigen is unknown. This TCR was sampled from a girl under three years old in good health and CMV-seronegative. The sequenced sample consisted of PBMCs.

CDR3 nucleotides: TGTGCCAGCTGCGGACTAGCGGGAAGCACAGATACGCAGTATTTT. Protein: CASCGLAGSTDTQYF. V and J are TRBV2 and TRBJ2-3, with 12 bases identical to TRBD2. This CDR3 comprises 15 residues. In germline, CDR1 is SNHLY, CDR2 FYNNEI. J lost 0 bases, V lost 8 bases, and 3 bases had no gene match.